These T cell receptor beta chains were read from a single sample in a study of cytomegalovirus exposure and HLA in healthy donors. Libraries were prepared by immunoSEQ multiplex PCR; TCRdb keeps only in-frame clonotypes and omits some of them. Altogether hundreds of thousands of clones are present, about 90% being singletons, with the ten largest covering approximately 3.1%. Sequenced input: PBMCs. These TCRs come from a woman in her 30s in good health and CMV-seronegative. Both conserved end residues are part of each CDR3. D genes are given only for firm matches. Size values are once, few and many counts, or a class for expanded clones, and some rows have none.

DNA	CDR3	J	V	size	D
-	CASSSSGQGINEQFF	TRBJ2-1	TRBV28	-	-
TGTGCCAGCAGCGGGGTTGGGGGCTCCTACAATGAGCAGTTCTTC	CASSGVGGSYNEQFF	TRBJ2-1	TRBV9	-	-
TGTGCCAGTAGTATAGACCCTAGCGAGAGCTACGAGCAGTACTTC	CASSIDPSESYEQYF	TRBJ2-7	TRBV19	-	-
TGTGCCAGCAGTTTGGGACAGCAACCCAATCAGCCCCAGCATTTT	CASSLGQQPNQPQHF	TRBJ1-5	TRBV28	-	TRBD1
TGTGCCAGCAGCTTGGAGCGGGGAAATCAGCCCCAGCATTTT	CASSLERGNQPQHF	TRBJ1-5	TRBV5-5	once	-
TGTGCCAGCAGTTACTCGAGGGACATTCAGTACTTC	CASSYSRDIQYF	TRBJ2-4	TRBV6-6	-	-
TGTGCCAGCAGTGAGGAGGGGCTGAGCACAGATACGCAGTATTTT	CASSEEGLSTDTQYF	TRBJ2-3	TRBV25-1	-	-
TGTGCCAGCAGTTACGGGACAGGGTTGGAGACCCAGTACTTC	CASSYGTGLETQYF	TRBJ2-5	TRBV6-5	-	TRBD1
TGTGCCAGCAGTCACAGGGATGGTCGCTACAATGAGCAGTTCTTC	CASSHRDGRYNEQFF	TRBJ2-1	TRBV25-1	many	-
TGTGCCAGCACCTGGGACGTTTTGAACTATGGCTACACCTTC	CASTWDVLNYGYTF	TRBJ1-2	TRBV2	-	-
TGTGCCAGCAGCGCCGGTGGGGGGACTGGGGCCAACGTCCTGACTTTC	CASSAGGGTGANVLTF	TRBJ2-6	TRBV9	-	-
TGCGCCAGCAGCTTGGGAGCGGGTAGAGCTGAAGCTTTCTTT	CASSLGAGRAEAFF	TRBJ1-1	TRBV5-1	-	-
TGTGCCAGCAGCCTCGGCCCTTCTAGCACAGATACGCAGTATTTT	CASSLGPSSTDTQYF	TRBJ2-3	TRBV4-2	-	-
TGTGCCAGAGCGATAGCGGGAGGCCGGAATGAGCAGTTCTTC	CARAIAGGRNEQFF	TRBJ2-1	TRBV2	few	TRBD2
TGTGCCTGGAGTGTACGGGCATTCTACGAGCAGTACTTC	CAWSVRAFYEQYF	TRBJ2-7	TRBV30	-	-
TGCGCCAGCAGCCAAGTTAAGGCCTTTAATGAAAAACTGTTTTTT	CASSQVKAFNEKLFF	TRBJ1-4	TRBV4-3	-	-
TGTGCCAGCTTCCCAGGATCTGGATCCTACGAGCAGTACTTC	CASFPGSGSYEQYF	TRBJ2-7	TRBV28	-	-
TGCGCCAGCAGTCGGTTAGCGGGAGGAATTGAGCAGTTCTTC	CASSRLAGGIEQFF	TRBJ2-1	TRBV5-1	-	TRBD2
TGCGCCAGCAGGATCGGACAGGCGAACACCGGGGAGCTGTTTTTT	CASRIGQANTGELFF	TRBJ2-2	TRBV5-1	few	TRBD1
TGTGCCAGTAGTATGGCAGGGGGGACTGAAGCTTTCTTT	CASSMAGGTEAFF	TRBJ1-1	TRBV19	-	TRBD1
TGTGCCAGCAGTTGGGGACTAGGGGGCTACGAGCAGTACTTC	CASSWGLGGYEQYF	TRBJ2-7	TRBV27	-	TRBD2
TGCGCCAGCAGCCAAGGGGACACCTATAGCAATCAGCCCCAGCATTTT	CASSQGDTYSNQPQHF	TRBJ1-5	TRBV4-1	-	-
TGTGCCAGCAGCAGAGCCCTGAGTGAGCAGTTCTTC	CASSRALSEQFF	TRBJ2-1	TRBV11-3	-	-
TGTGCCAGCAGCTTAGAAACAGGGGGTTACGAGCAGTACTTC	CASSLETGGYEQYF	TRBJ2-7	TRBV7-6	-	TRBD1
TGTGCCAGCTCACGACTAGATAGGGACATTCAGTACTTC	CASSRLDRDIQYF	TRBJ2-4	TRBV9	-	-
TGTGCCAGCAGCGTAAAGGACAACCCCCTTGGAAACACCATATATTTT	CASSVKDNPLGNTIYF	TRBJ1-3	TRBV9	-	-
TGTGCCAGCAGCATATGGGGACAGGGTCGTGAGACCCAGTACTTC	CASSIWGQGRETQYF	TRBJ2-5	TRBV9	-	TRBD1
TGCGCCAGCAGCCAAGAACTGAATTCAGGGACAACTAACTATGGCTACACCTTC	CASSQELNSGTTNYGYTF	TRBJ1-2	TRBV4-1	-	-
TGTGCCAGTAGTTGGGGGCGGGGCCACGAGCAGTACTTC	CASSWGRGHEQYF	TRBJ2-7	TRBV19	few	-
TGTGCCAGCAGCTTCCCAGGACTAAGCAATGAGCAGTTCTTC	CASSFPGLSNEQFF	TRBJ2-1	TRBV28	-	-
TGCAGCGCAGAGGACCTTAGCACAGATACGCAGTATTTT	CSAEDLSTDTQYF	TRBJ2-3	TRBV29-1	-	-
TGTGCCAGCAGTTTATTGGGGGAACCCCCGGGAGATACGCAGTATTTT	CASSLLGEPPGDTQYF	TRBJ2-3	TRBV28	-	-
TGTGCCAGCGGTGGGGGGCCGAAGCCTTCCGACGAGCAGTACTTC	CASGGGPKPSDEQYF	TRBJ2-7	TRBV6-5	-	-
TGCGCCAGCAGCCAAGAGAGCGCCTCCTACAATGAGCAGTTCTTC	CASSQESASYNEQFF	TRBJ2-1	TRBV4-1	-	-
TGTGCCAGCAGTCCCAGGGGCGGGACTGAAGCTTTCTTT	CASSPRGGTEAFF	TRBJ1-1	TRBV6-5	-	-
TGTGCCAGCACCGGCCGGACGGATGGGGGGGCCAACGTCCTGACTTTC	CASTGRTDGGANVLTF	TRBJ2-6	TRBV27	-	-